These 26 T cell receptor beta chains were all obtained from the same sample, sequenced in a study of fetal regulatory T cell absence and autoimmunity. The repertoire was sequenced with immunoSEQ multiplex PCR; TCRdb's copy has only in-frame clones and lacks some. The sample lists about 95,000 clones; around 72% were seen once. The sample was pancreas tissue. Receptor source: a male donor with IPEX syndrome.

The chain uses TRBV7-2 and TRBJ1-1; D not certain. The V gene lost 0 bases and the J gene lost 2 bases, with 7 bases spanning the gap. This CDR3 is 14 amino acids long. Germline CDR1 and CDR2: SGHTA and FQGNSA. The CDR3 nucleotides are TGTGCCAGCAGCTTAGCGGCAGGTAACACTGAAGCTTTCTTT. This encodes CASSLAAGNTEAFF.

The V gene is TRBV6-5, the J gene TRBJ2-2; D is tentatively TRBD1 or TRBD2 (5 bases each). The CDR3 totals 14 residues. CDR1 MNHEY and CDR2 SVGAGI come from the germline V gene. V was pared by 0 bases and J by 9 bases, with 11 bases between. CDR3 sequence: CASSYSGVPRELFF. The CDR3 nucleotides read TGTGCCAGCAGTTACTCGGGGGTCCCCCGGGAGCTGTTTTTT.

This chain links TRBV6-6 with TRBJ2-2; 11 bases map to TRBD2. The CDR3 extends over 15 amino acids. Germline V gene data show CDR1 as MNHNY and CDR2 as SVGAGI (reference sequence). Trimming removed 2 bases from V and 4 bases from J; junction bases left unmatched: 0. CDR3 amino acids: CASSYGTSGTGELFF. Written as DNA, the CDR3 is TGTGCCAGCAGTTACGGGACTAGCGGCACCGGGGAGCTGTTTTTT.

The V call is TRBV11-3, the J call TRBJ2-3, with no clear D. Germline assignment: CDR1 SGHNT and CDR2 YENEEA. V was shortened by 1 base and J by 1 base, with 9 bases between the two germline ends. This CDR3 is 15 amino acids long. CDR3 in DNA: TGTGCCAGCAGCTTAGGCGGCGCGGGCACAGATACGCAGTATTTT. Translation gives CASSLGGAGTDTQYF. The whole variable domain, remainder taken from reference TRBV11-3 and TRBJ2-3, is EAGVVQSPRYKIIEKKQPVAFWCNPISGHNTLYWYLQNLGQGPELLIRYENEEAVDDSQLPKDRFSAERLKGVDSTLKIQPAELGDSAVYLCASSLGGAGTDTQYFGPGTRLTVL.

The genes are TRBV11-3 and TRBJ1-5, with 8 bases fitting TRBD1. Germline-derived CDR1 and CDR2 are SGHNT and YENEEA. This CDR3 comprises 17 residues. Trimming took 4 bases from V and 4 from J; bases not matched to a gene: 12. In nucleotides, the CDR3 is TGTGCCAGCAGCTACGACCTAGGGACAGGCAATAATCAGCCCCAGCATTTT. Protein product: CASSYDLGTGNNQPQHF. Full variable domain (missing parts from reference TRBV11-3 and TRBJ1-5): EAGVVQSPRYKIIEKKQPVAFWCNPISGHNTLYWYLQNLGQGPELLIRYENEEAVDDSQLPKDRFSAERLKGVDSTLKIQPAELGDSAVYLCASSYDLGTGNNQPQHFGDGTRLSIL.

This clone came up a few times. V and J are TRBV13 and TRBJ2-7, with D tentatively TRBD1 (6 bases). The V end lost 5 bases, the J end lost 0 bases, and 8 bases lay between the germline ends. This CDR3 has 13 amino acids. Germline CDR1 PRHDT, CDR2 FYEKMQ (reference sequence). The CDR3 loop is CASSPGHSYEQYF. DNA of the CDR3: TGTGCCAGCAGCCCGGGACACTCCTACGAGCAGTACTTC.

This clone was found a few times. The chain couples TRBV7-8 to TRBJ1-4; no clear D gene. Germline V gene lookup returns CDR1 SGHVS and CDR2 FQNEAQ. The CDR3 is 15 residues long. V was pared by 3 bases and J by 3 bases, with 11 bases between. In DNA, the CDR3 is TGTGCCAGCAGCTTCGACGGGCTTGCTAATGAAAAACTGTTTTTT. This translates into CASSFDGLANEKLFF.

This clone was counted between two and nine times. The chain couples TRBV5-1 to TRBJ2-3; 15 nucleotides match TRBD2. The CDR3 totals 16 residues. Germline CDR1 reads SGHRS; CDR2 reads YFSETQ. V lost 4 bases and J lost 1; bases outside the gene matches: 1. CDR3 sequence: CASSRTSGRGTDTQYF. The CDR3 DNA is TGCGCCAGCAGCAGGACTAGCGGGAGGGGCACAGATACGCAGTATTTT.

This chain uses TRBV6-1 with TRBJ2-5; TRBD2 matches at 16 bases. Germline CDR1 is MNHNS and CDR2 is SASEGT. CDR3 size: 18 residues. J lost 5 bases, V lost 4 bases, and 10 bases had no gene match. Here the CDR3 reads CASSGGTSGRAWVETQYF. Written as DNA, the CDR3 is TGTGCCAGCAGTGGGGGGACTAGCGGGAGGGCCTGGGTGGAGACCCAGTACTTC.

The J gene is TRBJ2-4, the V gene TRBV11-2, with unresolved D. Germline values: CDR1 SGHAT, CDR2 FQNNGV. This CDR3 is built from 16 residues. V dropped 0 bases and J dropped 3 bases, with 12 bases sitting between them. The CDR3 protein is CASSLEPSWGKNIQYF. CDR3 DNA: TGTGCCAGCAGCTTAGAGCCATCATGGGGCAAAAACATTCAGTACTTC.

The table lists this clone with a count of one. The chain uses TRBV10-2 and TRBJ2-5, with TRBD2 matching 14 bases. CDR1 and CDR2 (germline): WSHSY, SAAADI. CDR3 length: 15 residues. With V trimmed by 8 bases and J by 2 bases, 4 bases remained unmatched. The CDR3 DNA follows: TGCGCCAGCTCCCGGACTAGCGGGGGGCAAGAGACCCAGTACTTC. Translation gives CASSRTSGGQETQYF.

CDR3 DNA sequence: TGTGCCAGCAGAATGACAGGGGGCCAAGAGACCCAGTACTTC. This translates into CASRMTGGQETQYF. The rearrangement links TRBV2 to TRBJ2-5, with 9 bases fitting TRBD1. CDR1 and CDR2 from the germline V gene are SNHLY and FYNNEI. V was pared by 6 bases and J by 1 base, with 3 bases of the junction left unmatched. This CDR3 has 14 amino acids. The variable domain in full, with the rest retrieved from reference TRBV2 and TRBJ2-5, is EPEVTQTPSHQVTQMGQEVILRCVPISNHLYFYWYRQILGQKVEFLVSFYNNEISEKSEIFDDQFSVERPDGSNFTLKIRSTKLEDSAMYFCASRMTGGQETQYFGPGTRLLVL.

The chain uses TRBV7-9 and TRBJ1-2, with 8 bases fitting TRBD1. CDR3 size: 16 residues. With 4 bases clipped from V and 6 bases from J, the junction kept 13 bases outside the gene matches. Germline V gene lookup returns CDR1 SEHNR and CDR2 FQNEAQ (reference sequence). The CDR3 spells CASSSPLQGGWDGYTF. CDR3 DNA: TGTGCCAGCAGCTCTCCCCTACAGGGGGGCTGGGATGGCTACACCTTC.

This chain joins TRBV19 and TRBJ2-1; TRBD2 agrees at 9 bases. CDR3 length: 18 residues. V gave up 7 bases and J gave up 0 bases; unmatched junction bases: 13. Germline V gene lookup returns CDR1 LNHDA and CDR2 SQIVND (reference sequence). CDR3 bases: TGTGCCAGTAAGGGGACTAGCCTTTCTCAGAGCTCCTACAATGAGCAGTTCTTC. Translation: CASKGTSLSQSSYNEQFF.

With regard to this clone: Here the CDR3 omits its conserved ending phenylalanine or tryptophan, so a read error is the likely source. It is unclear where the CDR3 begins or ends on the DNA, so no DNA is shown, and the CDR3 is as TCRdb lists it. The chain combines TRBV11-3 with TRBJ2-7; the table's D call TRBD2 went unverified against the DNA. From its first to its last residue, the CDR3 has 12 amino acids. Germline CDR1 SGHNT, CDR2 YENEEA. The CDR3 loop is CASSLGPDGFAL.

This chain joins TRBV20-1 and TRBJ2-4; no reliable D call. V was trimmed by 0 bases and J by 9 bases, leaving 6 bases between them. Germline V gene sequence: CDR1 DFQATT, CDR2 SNEGSKA (reference sequence). The CDR3 runs 11 residues. The CDR3 loop reads CSARDNGIQYF. The CDR3 DNA reads as TGCAGTGCTAGAGATAACGGCATTCAGTACTTC.

The chain employs TRBV5-1 and TRBJ2-3; TRBD2 agrees at 9 bases. CDR3 size: 15 residues. Looked up from germline, CDR1 is SGHRS and CDR2 is YFSETQ. V lost 5 bases, J lost 3 bases, and 7 bases stayed unmatched. CDR3 residues: CASRWREGQTDTQYF. DNA for the CDR3: TGCGCCAGCAGATGGCGGGAGGGCCAAACAGATACGCAGTATTTT.

This sequence joins TRBV5-6 and TRBJ1-5; possible D gene TRBD1, 5 bases. Trimming took 0 bases from V and 6 from J, leaving 10 bases between them. The CDR3 has 14 amino acids. Looked up from germline, CDR1 is SGHDT and CDR2 is YYEEEE. The DNA for the CDR3 is TGTGCCAGCAGCTTGGCGAGGGGAGGTCAGCCCCAGCATTTT. The encoded protein is CASSLARGGQPQHF.

This clone has more than one count but fewer than ten. This chain joins TRBV4-1 and TRBJ2-3; D ambiguous. The V and J ends lost 4 bases and 4 bases respectively, with 6 bases between them. Looked up from germline, CDR1 is MGHRA and CDR2 is YSYEKL. The CDR3 has 12 residues. For the CDR3, the DNA is TGCGCCAGCAGCCTCCCCTCAGATACGCAGTATTTT. Its translation: CASSLPSDTQYF.

This CDR3 is CASTGTGVNSPLHF. CDR3 nucleotides: TGTGCCAGCACCGGGACAGGGGTTAATTCACCCCTCCACTTT. The V call is TRBV5-6, the J call TRBJ1-6; 10 bases fit TRBD1. Germline V gene sequence: CDR1 SGHDT, CDR2 YYEEEE. V lost 6 bases to trimming and J lost 6 bases; unmatched junction nucleotides: 3. This CDR3 is 14 amino acids long. The whole variable domain, filled in from reference TRBV5-6 and TRBJ1-6, reads DAGVTQSPTHLIKTRGQQVTLRCSPKSGHDTVSWYQQALGQGPQFIFQYYEEEERQRGNFPDRFSGHQFPNYSSELNVNALLLGDSALYLCASTGTGVNSPLHFGNGTRLTVT.

V and J are TRBV25-1 and TRBJ2-7; the match to TRBD1 covers 7 bases. CDR1 is MGHDK, CDR2 SYGVNS, per germline. This CDR3 has 13 residues. The ends lost 9 bases at V and 4 bases at J; junction bases unmatched: 9. CDR3 sequence (DNA): TGTGCCAGACCGAAAGGGGGCGCGTACGAGCAGTACTTC. This encodes CARPKGGAYEQYF.

The V call is TRBV11-2, the J call TRBJ2-1; D unresolved. This CDR3 is built from 12 residues. Trimming took 1 base from V and 6 from J, leaving 4 bases between them. Per germline, CDR1 SGHAT and CDR2 FQNNGV. DNA for the CDR3: TGTGCCAGCAGCTTAGGTCCCAATGAGCAGTTCTTC. It translates to CASSLGPNEQFF.

The rearrangement joins TRBV9 to TRBJ2-2; 9 nucleotides agree with TRBD2. The ends lost 5 bases at V and 0 bases at J; junction bases unmatched: 5. This CDR3 has 16 amino acids. Germline V gene data show CDR1 as SGDLS and CDR2 as YYNGEE. The CDR3, as DNA: TGTGCCAGCAGTGAGCGGGGGGACGCGAACACCGGGGAGCTGTTTTTT. Translating it yields CASSERGDANTGELFF.

In this sample, this clone turned up a few times. The chain joins TRBV7-9 to TRBJ2-1; D is ambiguous. Trimming cost V 4 bases and J 4 bases, with 2 bases left between them. Germline CDR1 is SEHNR and CDR2 is FQNEAQ (reference sequence). This CDR3 has 11 residues. The CDR3, as DNA: TGTGCCAGCAGCTATTACAATGAGCAGTTCTTC. It is translated as CASSYYNEQFF.

The chain couples TRBV28 to TRBJ2-2, with TRBD1 matching over 9 bases. The CDR3 runs to 13 residues. Germline CDR1 and CDR2: MDHEN and SYDVKM. V gave up 6 bases and J gave up 9 bases; unmatched junction bases: 5. CDR3: CASRYRGLRELFF. The CDR3, as DNA: TGTGCCAGCAGGTACAGGGGGCTAAGGGAGCTGTTTTTT.

This chain joins TRBV10-3 and TRBJ1-5; possible D gene TRBD1, 5 bases. CDR3 size: 13 residues. Trimming took 11 bases from V and 1 from J, leaving 12 bases between them. Per the germline V gene, CDR1 is ENHRY and CDR2 is SYGVKD. CDR3 in DNA: TGTGCCGTAGCAGGGAACAGCAATCAGCCCCAGCATTTT. Its protein is CAVAGNSNQPQHF.